This T cell receptor (beta chain) appears in the sequencing data of a study of radiotherapy plus CTLA-4 blockade in lung cancer. Study details: Of the patients, roughly 17% showed objective responses and around 32% attained disease control. Points from the study as a whole: Radiotherapy with ipilimumab was followed by blood expansion of tumor-derived clones. Strongest reported response predictors: early blood clone changes and post-radiation interferon-beta.

Each patient with chemo-refractory metastatic non-small-cell lung cancer was treated with focal radiation plus CTLA-4 blockade using ipilimumab. CDR3 length equals 12 residues. Germline V CDR1 and CDR2: MNHNS, SASEGT. V lost 7 bases to trimming and J lost 6 bases; unmatched junction nucleotides: 5. TCRdb's copy holds only in-frame clones and misses some; the assay was immunoSEQ multiplex PCR. There are more than 90,000 clones in the sample; about 90% occur only once, and 4% to 6% lies in the top ten. Of note for this clone: What it binds is unknown. In the same sample, other DNA sequences code for this CDR3.

The V gene is TRBV6-1, the J gene TRBJ1-2, with TRBD1 matching 7 bases. Material: peripheral blood, obtained from a patient treated with radiotherapy plus ipilimumab. The TCR originated in a human donor with non-small cell lung cancer that progressed on radiotherapy plus ipilimumab. The CDR3: CASTRDRHGYTF. The CDR3 region has the DNA TGTGCCAGCACCCGGGACAGACATGGCTACACCTTC.